This TCR beta chain was documented in a study of T cell responses to AZD1222 COVID-19 vaccine. Findings of the study overall: Donors in the cohort were predominantly white British and more often female, and clonal diversity was possibly underestimated. Reportedly, close to half of spike-specific TCRs are directed against unmutated variant regions.

As to this clone: Its cognate antigen is unknown.

Sequenced by immunoSEQ multiplex PCR; TCRdb stores in-frame clones only, minus some. Of about 180,000 clones listed, 85% to 95% are singletons. Per germline, CDR1 MNHEY and CDR2 SMNVEV (reference sequence). Trimming removed 5 bases at V and 5 bases at J, with 12 bases between. CDR3 size: 14 residues. The sequencing here drew on peripheral blood, taken 28 days after the second AZD1222 dose. This clonotype was obtained from an adult who received the AZD1222 COVID-19 vaccine. This sequence joins TRBV27 and TRBJ1-4; D possibly corresponds to TRBD1 (6 bases). The CDR3 DNA reads TGTGCCAGCAGTGCTCAGGGGTGGAATGAAAAACTGTTTTTT. As protein: CASSAQGWNEKLFF. The full variable domain, its missing parts supplied by reference TRBV27 and TRBJ1-4, is EAQVTQNPRYLITVTGKKLTVTCSQNMNHEYMSWYRQDPGLGLRQIYYSMNVEVTDKGDVPEGYKVSRKEKRNFPLILESPSPNQTSLYFCASSAQGWNEKLFFGSGTQLSVL.